The 30 T cell receptor beta chains given below trace back to one sample, sequenced in a study of T cell responses to AZD1222 COVID-19 vaccine. Method: immunoSEQ multiplex PCR; TCRdb's copy keeps in-frame clones and lacks some. The sample comprises about 180,000 clones, approximately 94% of which are singletons, and about 2.8% rests with the top ten. The starting material was peripheral blood, obtained on day 0 of AZD1222 vaccination. These receptor sequences come from an adult in good health.

V usage is TRBV5-1 and J usage is TRBJ2-7, with a possible D match to TRBD1 (6 bases). CDR3 length equals 15 residues. V lost 0 bases to trimming and J lost 1 base, with 11 bases between them. The germline gives CDR1 SGHRS, CDR2 YFSETQ. Here the CDR3 DNA reads TGCGCCAGCAGCTTGGCCGGACAGAAATCCTACGAGCAGTACTTC. Encoded protein: CASSLAGQKSYEQYF.

This clone has a single count. The chain recombines TRBV27 with TRBJ2-5; D may match TRBD1 or TRBD2 (6 bases each). Trimming took 5 bases from V and 1 from J, leaving 11 bases between them. Germline loops: CDR1 MNHEY, CDR2 SMNVEV (reference sequence). The CDR3 covers 14 residues. In DNA, the CDR3 is TGTGCCAGCAGTCCGGGGGCAACCCAAGAGACCCAGTACTTC. This translates into CASSPGATQETQYF.

The chain combines TRBV14 with TRBJ1-5, with 8 nucleotides matching TRBD1. Germline CDR1 SGHDN, CDR2 FVKESK. There are 16 residues in the CDR3. The ends lost 4 bases at V and 3 bases at J; junction bases unmatched: 8. DNA for the CDR3: TGTGCCAGCAGCCCCCAGGACAGGGATTACAATCAGCCCCAGCATTTT. Translation: CASSPQDRDYNQPQHF.

In nucleotides, the CDR3 is TGTGCCAGCAGCTGGACAAGGACAGGGAATCAGCCCCAGCATTTT. Amino acids: CASSWTRTGNQPQHF. The chain carries TRBV6-6 and TRBJ1-5; 8 positions agree with TRBD1. The germline V gene encodes CDR1 MNHNY and CDR2 SVGAGI (reference sequence). The CDR3 contains 15 residues. V lost 6 bases to trimming and J lost 4 bases; unmatched junction nucleotides: 8.

V is TRBV7-2 and J is TRBJ2-1; D is undetermined. This CDR3 contains 18 residues. Germline assignment: CDR1 SGHTA and CDR2 FQGNSA. V lost 5 bases and J 1 base, leaving 21 bases between the germline ends. In DNA, the CDR3 is TGTGCCAGCAGCCATTCGTTGACAAGGCTATCTTCCTACAATGAGCAGTTCTTC. Protein: CASSHSLTRLSSYNEQFF.

J is TRBJ1-4 and V is TRBV6-5, with D possibly being TRBD1 (5 bases). The CDR3 has 16 residues. The germline CDR1 and CDR2 sequences are MNHEY and SVGAGI. The germline V and J ends were trimmed by 1 base and 10 bases, with 19 bases remaining between them. CDR3 residues: CASSYFPPDITAKLFF. As DNA, the CDR3 is TGTGCCAGCAGTTACTTCCCGCCGGACATTACAGCAAAACTGTTTTTT.

This rearrangement joins TRBV7-8 to TRBJ2-5, with D perhaps matching TRBD1 (6 bases). CDR3 length: 14 residues. Deletions cut 6 bases from V and 1 base from J, with 12 bases between. Germline V gives CDR1 SGHVS, CDR2 FQNEAQ. For the CDR3, the DNA is TGTGCCAGCAGACAGGGAATTCCCCAAGAGACCCAGTACTTC. Amino acid sequence: CASRQGIPQETQYF.

The rearrangement joins TRBV2 to TRBJ2-1; D is ambiguous. This CDR3 region has 12 residues. V lost 4 bases and J 6 bases, leaving 7 bases between the germline ends. The germline gives CDR1 SNHLY, CDR2 FYNNEI. The CDR3 coding sequence is TGTGCCAGCAGTGTCCGGACCAATGAGCAGTTCTTC. It yields the protein CASSVRTNEQFF. Together with reference TRBV2 and TRBJ2-1, the CDR3 gives the full variable domain: EPEVTQTPSHQVTQMGQEVILRCVPISNHLYFYWYRQILGQKVEFLVSFYNNEISEKSEIFDDQFSVERPDGSNFTLKIRSTKLEDSAMYFCASSVRTNEQFFGPGTRLTVL.

The genes are TRBV11-3 and TRBJ1-1; 8 positions agree with TRBD1. With 1 base clipped from V and 1 base from J, the junction kept 2 bases outside the gene matches. Per the germline V gene, CDR1 is SGHNT and CDR2 is YENEEA. The CDR3 runs to 15 residues. This chain's CDR3 is CASSLGGTGNTEAFF. The CDR3 DNA reads TGTGCCAGCAGCTTAGGGGGGACAGGGAACACTGAAGCTTTCTTT.

The chain links TRBV9 to TRBJ1-1; no definite D call. This CDR3 contains 15 residues. CDR1 SGDLS and CDR2 YYNGEE come from the germline V gene. V was cut by 0 bases and J by 0 bases, with 9 bases left in between. CDR3 DNA sequence: TGTGCCAGCAGCGTAGAGGCAGGTATGAACACTGAAGCTTTCTTT. This codes for CASSVEAGMNTEAFF.

The chain couples TRBV10-3 to TRBJ1-1, with no clear D. The germline CDR1 and CDR2 sequences are ENHRY and SYGVKD. The CDR3 consists of 13 residues. V shed 8 bases and J shed 3 bases, with 13 bases lying between them. The CDR3: CAIAQDEYTEAFF. The CDR3, as DNA: TGTGCCATCGCTCAAGACGAATACACTGAAGCTTTCTTT.

The chain joins TRBV15 to TRBJ1-2; D not certain. The CDR3 is 13 amino acids. The V gene's germline CDR1 is LNHNV and CDR2 YYDKDF (reference sequence). Trimming removed 1 base from V and 6 bases from J, with 9 bases in between. CDR3 residues: CATSRAGSDGYTF. DNA of the CDR3: TGTGCCACCAGCAGAGCGGGTTCTGATGGCTACACCTTC.

The V and J genes are TRBV19 and TRBJ1-6; D gene unclear. The CDR3 is made up of 12 amino acids. Trimming took off 3 bases at V and 10 bases at J, with 7 bases between the two ends. Per the germline V gene, CDR1 is LNHDA and CDR2 is SQIVND (reference sequence). CDR3 in amino acids: CASSMSSSPLHF. The DNA for the CDR3 is TGTGCCAGTAGTATGTCCTCGTCACCCCTCCACTTT.

The chain couples TRBV14 to TRBJ2-7, with unresolved D. Germline CDR1 and CDR2: SGHDN and FVKESK. Trimming took off 4 bases at V and 5 bases at J, with 12 bases between the two ends. The CDR3 has 13 amino acids. The CDR3 here is CASSPRRFHEQYF. Written as DNA, the CDR3 is TGTGCCAGCAGCCCGAGGCGGTTCCACGAGCAGTACTTC.

The rearrangement joins TRBV29-1 to TRBJ1-2, with D perhaps TRBD1 (6 bases). Germline loops: CDR1 SQVTM, CDR2 ANQGSEA. The CDR3 is 13 residues long. V lost 7 bases and J lost 6, with 18 bases in between. The CDR3 spells CSADGGGYNGYTF. The CDR3 coding sequence is TGCAGCGCTGACGGAGGGGGGTATAATGGCTACACCTTC.

The chain uses TRBV6-1 and TRBJ2-2, with D maybe TRBD1 (6 bases). The V gene's germline CDR1 is MNHNS and CDR2 SASEGT. The CDR3 totals 15 residues. The V end lost 3 bases, the J end lost 3 bases, and 11 bases lay between the germline ends. The CDR3 loop is CASSDRDTYTGELFF. The CDR3 DNA reads TGTGCCAGCAGTGATCGGGACACCTACACCGGGGAGCTGTTTTTT.

This chain links TRBV29-1 with TRBJ2-7, with D perhaps being TRBD1 or TRBD2 (5 bases each). Germline-derived CDR1 and CDR2 are SQVTM and ANQGSEA. CDR3 length: 15 residues. Trimming stripped 0 bases from V and 3 bases from J, with 15 bases between. CDR3 amino acids: CSVEDPGLARYEQYF. For the CDR3, the DNA is TGCAGCGTTGAAGACCCAGGGCTAGCTCGCTACGAGCAGTACTTC.

The V gene is TRBV2, the J gene TRBJ2-7; no firm D call. The germline V gene has CDR1 SNHLY and CDR2 FYNNEI. This CDR3 has 13 residues. V shed 6 bases and J shed 3 bases, with 12 bases lying between them. This chain's CDR3 is CASSMGTYYEQYF. CDR3 sequence (DNA): TGTGCCAGCAGCATGGGTACTTACTACGAGCAGTACTTC. The whole variable domain, remainder taken from reference TRBV2 and TRBJ2-7, is EPEVTQTPSHQVTQMGQEVILRCVPISNHLYFYWYRQILGQKVEFLVSFYNNEISEKSEIFDDQFSVERPDGSNFTLKIRSTKLEDSAMYFCASSMGTYYEQYFGPGTRLTVT.

The genes are TRBV11-2 and TRBJ2-5; unclear D gene. There are 14 residues in the CDR3. Deletions cut 1 base from V and 2 bases from J, with 8 bases between. Germline CDR1 and CDR2: SGHAT and FQNNGV. CDR3 region: CASSLGTEQETQYF. The CDR3, as DNA: TGTGCCAGCAGCTTAGGGACGGAGCAAGAGACCCAGTACTTC.

The V call is TRBV7-2, the J call TRBJ2-1; D call uncertain. Germline V gene data show CDR1 as SGHTA and CDR2 as FQGNSA. The CDR3 runs 15 residues. V dropped 5 bases and J dropped 9 bases, with 20 bases sitting between them. CDR3 in amino acids: CASSPLTVRSTEQFF. CDR3 nucleotide sequence: TGTGCCAGCAGCCCACTGACCGTCAGAAGTACTGAGCAGTTCTTC.

V is TRBV5-1 and J is TRBJ2-1; D might be TRBD2 (5 bases). The CDR3 has 17 amino acids. Trimming removed 4 bases from V and 0 bases from J, with 17 bases in between. Germline-derived CDR1 and CDR2 are SGHRS and YFSETQ. CDR3 nucleotides: TGCGCCAGCAGCCCCCGACGGGGAATGAGCTCCTACAATGAGCAGTTCTTC. Its translation: CASSPRRGMSSYNEQFF.

The genes are TRBV14 and TRBJ2-1, with D possibly TRBD2 on 6 matching bases. Per germline, CDR1 SGHDN and CDR2 FVKESK. Trimming took 1 base from V and 9 from J, leaving 13 bases between them. The CDR3 is 14 amino acids. This chain's CDR3 is CASSQVYGGGEQFF. The CDR3 DNA is TGTGCCAGCAGCCAAGTCTACGGGGGAGGTGAGCAGTTCTTC.

J is TRBJ2-1 and V is TRBV11-2, with D possibly called TRBD1 or TRBD2 (5 bases each). Germline values: CDR1 SGHAT, CDR2 FQNNGV. The CDR3 totals 14 residues. Trimming removed 4 bases at V and 5 bases at J, with 12 bases between. CDR3 protein: CASSWGTEDNEQFF. CDR3 nucleotides: TGTGCCAGCAGCTGGGGGACCGAGGACAATGAGCAGTTCTTC.

J is TRBJ1-1 and V is TRBV30; 10 bases match TRBD1. Germline V gene lookup returns CDR1 GTSNPN and CDR2 SVGIG (reference sequence). Losses at the gene ends were 4 bases for V and 7 bases for J; bases not matched to a gene: 9. The CDR3 sequence is 14 residues long. CDR3 amino acids: CAWTLDRGPGEAFF. For the CDR3, the DNA is TGTGCCTGGACCCTTGACAGGGGGCCGGGTGAAGCTTTCTTT. Supplemented by reference TRBV30 and TRBJ1-1, the full variable domain reads SQTIHQWPATLVQPVGSPLSLECTVEGTSNPNLYWYRQAAGRGLQLLFYSVGIGQISSEVPQNLSASRPQDRQFILSSKKLLLSDSGFYLCAWTLDRGPGEAFFGQGTRLTVV.

The chain's CDR3 is CASSSRSKNIQYF. In nucleotides, the CDR3 is TGTGCCAGCAGCTCGCGCTCCAAAAACATTCAGTACTTC. V is TRBV11-2 and J is TRBJ2-4; D is undetermined. Germline V gene lookup returns CDR1 SGHAT and CDR2 FQNNGV. V shed 4 bases and J shed 2 bases, with 6 bases lying between them. The CDR3 contains 13 residues. Looking up the rest from reference TRBV11-2 and TRBJ2-4 gives the full variable domain: EAGVAQSPRYKIIEKRQSVAFWCNPISGHATLYWYQQILGQGPKLLIQFQNNGVVDDSQLPKDRFSAERLKGVDSTLKIQPAKLEDSAVYLCASSSRSKNIQYFGAGTRLSVL.

The chain links TRBV24-1 to TRBJ2-7; possible D gene TRBD1, 6 bases. V lost 1 base and J lost 7, with 10 bases in between. The CDR3 is made up of 13 amino acids. In germline, CDR1 is KGHDR, CDR2 SFDVKD. DNA for the CDR3: TGTGCCACCAGTGATTTTTTCGGACAGGAGCAGTACTTC. Translated: CATSDFFGQEQYF.

The V and J genes are TRBV3-1 (or the pseudogene TRBV3-2) and TRBJ1-5; no clear D gene. Trimming cost V 0 bases and J 5 bases, with 11 bases left between them. CDR3 length: 15 residues. Germline CDR1 LGHDT, CDR2 YNNKEL (reference sequence). The CDR3 reads CASSQDFNNYQPQHF. CDR3 bases: TGTGCCAGCAGCCAAGATTTTAATAATTATCAGCCCCAGCATTTT.

The chain joins TRBV5-1 to TRBJ2-2; D not resolved. The CDR3 runs 15 residues. CDR1 is SGHRS and CDR2 is YFSETQ in the germline V gene. V was pared by 4 bases and J by 2 bases, with 12 bases between. The CDR3 spells CASSVDGPNTGELFF. The CDR3 DNA reads as TGCGCCAGCAGCGTCGACGGACCCAACACCGGGGAGCTGTTTTTT.

The chain employs TRBV4-1 and TRBJ2-5, with TRBD1 identical over 12 bases. Germline loops: CDR1 MGHRA, CDR2 YSYEKL. The CDR3 spans 15 residues. The V gene end was trimmed by 8 bases and the J gene end by 4 bases; junction bases not matched to a gene: 8. In DNA form, the CDR3 reads TGCGCCAGCGGACCGGGACAGGGGGCTGGAGAGACCCAGTACTTC. Translated: CASGPGQGAGETQYF.

The chain carries TRBV6-2 or TRBV6-3 and TRBJ1-2; tentative D call: TRBD1 (5 bases). The CDR3 runs 15 residues. Trimming cost V 6 bases and J 2 bases, with 16 bases left between them. The germline gives CDR1 MNHEY, CDR2 SVGEGT. The CDR3 nucleotides read TGTGCCAGCAGCCCATGGGCCGAGGGGAACTATGGCTACACCTTC. It encodes CASSPWAEGNYGYTF.